The rows below give T cell receptor beta chains drawn from one sample of a study of CD8+ T cells in alopecia areata. The repertoire was sequenced with immunoSEQ multiplex PCR; TCRdb's copy has only in-frame clones and lacks some. This table holds 150,000 to 200,000 clones, 50% to 70% found once. This specimen was CD4+ T cells sorted from blood, taken at week 0. These receptors came from a human donor with alopecia areata. Each CDR3 is given without its conserved first and last residue. Each record gives: CDR3 length, clone size, V gene, CDR3 protein. The listing skips clone size in some rows; elsewhere it reads once, few, many or a size class.

12 | NA | TRBV2 | ASSDSPRGNIQY
11 | NA | TRBV2 | ASRRRRDNEQF
13 | NA | TRBV7-3 | ASSSTGPGANVLT
12 | NA | TRBV30 | AWSVRTGNYEQY
12 | few | TRBV6-5 | ASSPGTRRYEQY
10 | NA | TRBV29-1 | SVITPTYGYT
11 | few | TRBV6-1 | ASRDRVADTQY
11 | NA | TRBV30 | AWSGQGSSPLH
11 | NA | TRBV18 | ASSPDQGDGYT
10 | NA | TRBV2 | ASSEISNEQF
11 | NA | TRBV7-3 | ASSPGVGETQY
13 | NA | TRBV6-1 | ASNGEGYSNQPQH
11 | many | TRBV6-1 | ASRTGSRDEQY
12 | NA | TRBV30 | AWTNGGARNEQF
11 | NA | TRBV29-1 | SGLQGSRSEAF
16 | NA | TRBV23-1 | ASRPKAPRGPYTGELF